This passage covers 7 T cell receptor beta chains from one sample sequenced in a study of T-cell memory formation after mild COVID-19. TCRdb fed the 5' RACE reads into MiXCR, producing one record per CDR3 protein. Of about half a million distinct CDR3 sequences listed, 15% to 20% are singletons. Sequencing was performed on PBMCs or a T cell subset sorted from them (not recorded which). The source is an adult woman who had mild COVID-19 (a few samples of this study predate the infection). Cell type and time point are not known.

This clonotype was detected a few times. Written as DNA, the CDR3 is TGTGCCAGCAGCTCCCTTGGGGCGGCGGCTGGGGCCAACGTCCTGACTTTC. Translating gives CASSSLGAAAGANVLTF. The V call is TRBV7-2, the J call TRBJ2-6, with TRBD1 as a possible D gene (5 bases). CDR1 is SGHTA and CDR2 is FQGNSA in the germline V gene. V gave up 4 bases and J gave up 2 bases, with 15 bases separating them. CDR3 size: 17 residues.

This chain uses TRBV7-6 with TRBJ2-3, with 8 bases matching TRBD2. The CDR3 extends over 14 amino acids. Trimming removed 10 bases from V and 5 bases from J; junction bases left unmatched: 11. CDR1 and CDR2 (germline): SGHVS, FNYEAQ. The DNA for the CDR3 is TGTGCCACCAGACCGGGACTAGAAATAGATACGCAGTATTTT. Protein sequence: CATRPGLEIDTQYF.

This sequence joins TRBV19 and TRBJ2-5; 9 bases are shared with TRBD2. The CDR3 is made up of 14 amino acids. The ends lost 2 bases at V and 5 bases at J; junction bases unmatched: 3. Germline V gene data show CDR1 as LNHDA and CDR2 as SQIVND (reference sequence). Written as DNA, the CDR3 is TGTGCCAGTAGTATACTAGCGGGATTGGAGACCCAGTACTTC. It yields the protein CASSILAGLETQYF.

Only a few counts were recorded for this clonotype. This chain's CDR3 is CASRPGQGIYGYTF. CDR3 DNA sequence: TGTGCCAGCAGGCCGGGACAGGGGATCTATGGCTACACCTTC. V gene TRBV12-3 or TRBV12-4 combines with J gene TRBJ1-2, with TRBD1 matching 10 bases. The CDR3 runs 14 residues. V lost 6 bases, J lost 4 bases, and 5 bases stayed unmatched.

The genes are TRBV5-1 and TRBJ2-2, with D perhaps assigned TRBD1 or TRBD2 (5 bases each). Between the trimmed V and J ends, which lost 3 bases and 1 base, there was a span of 10 bases. CDR1 SGHRS and CDR2 YFSETQ come from the germline V gene. The CDR3 runs to 15 residues. The CDR3 DNA sequence: TGCGCCAGCAGCTCGGGACCACTGAACACCGGGGAGCTGTTTTTT. Translated: CASSSGPLNTGELFF.

J is TRBJ2-1 and V is TRBV5-6, with a tentative D call TRBD2 (6 bases). Looked up from germline, CDR1 is SGHDT and CDR2 is YYEEEE. Deletions cut 4 bases from V and 8 bases from J, with 10 bases between. This CDR3 has 12 amino acids. The CDR3 region is CASSRLGHEQFF. DNA for the CDR3: TGTGCCAGCAGCCGACTAGGCCATGAGCAGTTCTTC.

The rearrangement joins TRBV29-1 to TRBJ2-3; D remains unclear. CDR1 SQVTM and CDR2 ANQGSEA come from the germline V gene. V lost 1 base to trimming and J lost 1 base, with 9 bases between them. The CDR3 contains 14 residues. As DNA, the CDR3 is TGCAGCGTTGAAGTGAGCCTTCGCACAGATACGCAGTATTTT. This sequence encodes CSVEVSLRTDTQYF.